This entry is about one TCR beta chain. Its antigen remains unidentified. Within one base of it there is no much larger clone, and no base qualities were kept. The immunoSEQ assay was used to generate TCR beta chain sequences from genomic DNA. The original pipeline was this. Any CDR3 sequence that did not begin with the conserved framework cysteine at position 104 was removed by hand. To get clonality, the normalized Shannon's Diversity Index was subtracted from one, giving values from 0 (maximal diversity) to 1 (oligoclonal). Chi-squared comparison-of-proportions tests were used to check whether the frequency of the same CDR3 differed between samples, for example brain versus blood. Public clonotypes were found through immuneACCESS searches, while the VDJdb browser was used to judge similarity to known antiviral clonotypes. In its TCRdb copy, this immuneACCESS table keeps in-frame sequences only and misses some clones. Where compared with another copy, unresolved V genes explain less than half of these, and the others have no known cause. V and J calls plus clone size are reproduced from that table; the DNA served to infer D and trimming. This sample gives approximately 110,000 clones in total; 90% to 95% of them show up just once. The ten largest clones capture 3.5% to 4% of the sample.

The sample's time point label, in plain terms: resected brain tissue, or blood drawn just prior to surgery. The surgery cases with the highest brain T cell transcript signatures were chosen for TCR beta chain sequencing of brain tissue, and also of blood when blood was available. Before surgery, patients had received at least one anti-epileptic drug. TCR-sequenced patients were children with drug-resistant epilepsy due to tuberous sclerosis complex, focal cortical dysplasia, Rasmussen encephalitis or hemimegalencephaly. The blood samples were collected right before the epilepsy surgery. Bulk genomic DNA was extracted from unsorted brain tissue and whole blood with the Monarch genomic DNA purification kit. Deletion took 0 bases off V and 0 bases off J, with a span of 5 bases between the germline ends. Reading the germline V gene gives CDR1 SGDLS and CDR2 YYNGEE. Counted from cysteine to phenylalanine, this CDR3 has 14 amino acids. Of the read, only the CDR3 DNA is kept; its 42 bases are in frame from base 1.

The data originate from a study of brain T cells in children with intractable seizures (dated by TCRdb to the early 2020s). For the study in its entirety: Resected brain tissue from some 53 pediatric epilepsy surgery cases was initially screened for immune gene transcripts with a NanoString immunology panel. Among the roughly twelve selected surgery cases, eight also had pre-surgery blood sequenced, leaving four with brain tissue only. The paper's findings and limits, for the study overall: The patients' HCMV serostatus was not known, and viral specificity was inferred solely from CDR3 sequence similarity. Because pre- and post-surgery blood were sequenced to different depths, clones absent from the pre-surgery sample may reflect undersampling.

The sample in question was peripheral blood, obtained at surgery. The TCR originated in a boy less than two years old with hemimegalencephaly and intractable seizures. Here the chain combines TRBV9 and TRBJ2-3, with the D segment identity uncertain. CDR3 reads: CASSVGYSTDTQYF. The sequenced DNA is TGTGCCAGCAGCGTAGGGTATAGCACAGATACGCAGTATTTT.